This T cell receptor (beta chain) was sequenced for a study of blood T cell repertoires in COVID-19. Study information: Material from acute and convalescent COVID-19 was sourced from the United States, Italy and Spain. Nucleic acid was either cDNA or gDNA, and it came from T cells, B-cell-depleted T cells, or PBMCs.

Per the study methods: Amplifying reference gene primers gave estimates of nucleated cell counts. Generated by immunoSEQ multiplex PCR, the TCRdb table keeps only in-frame clones and is missing some. V, J and clone size were drawn from that table, and D and trimming were deduced from the DNA. The sample shows 150,000 to 180,000 clones, approximately 80% of them seen only once. CDR1 ENHRY and CDR2 SYGVKD come from the germline V gene. CDR3 length: 13 amino acids. Those enrolled in Seattle joined during active infection and were followed longitudinally afterward. Notes on this clone: At one boundary the junction diverges from the germline segment, which might be a read error.

The J gene is TRBJ1-1, the V gene TRBV10-3, with no clear D. This receptor was identified in a woman aged 55-70 years with COVID-19, enrolled during active disease. The sample taken for sequencing was peripheral blood. The CDR3 sequence: CAISESPKTEAFF. As DNA, the CDR3 is TGTGCCATCAGTGAGTCCCCCAAAACTGAGGCTTTCTTT.